A selection of T cell receptor beta chains follows, all from one sample in a study. Method: immunoSEQ multiplex PCR; TCRdb's copy keeps in-frame clones and lacks some. The table includes under 55,000 clones, 90% to 95% detected once. The sequencing input was PBMCs. The source of these receptors is a man aged 35-49 years with rheumatoid arthritis. CDR3s include the opening cysteine and the closing phenylalanine or tryptophan. D genes are given only for firm matches. A clone size is listed for some rows: how often the clone was seen (once, few, many), or a class if it is expanded.

j_gene: TRBJ2-3
v_gene: TRBV27
abundance: -
d_gene: -
CDR3aa: CASSLSAGPYGAQYF
CDR3nt: TGTGCCAGCAGTTTATCGGCGGGTCCCTACGGAGCGCAGTATTTT

j_gene: TRBJ2-7
v_gene: TRBV11-2
abundance: -
d_gene: TRBD1
CDR3aa: CASSLSRTGSGTYEQYF
CDR3nt: TGTGCCAGCAGCTTATCCCGGACAGGGTCCGGTACCTACGAGCAGTACTTC

j_gene: TRBJ1-5
v_gene: TRBV10-3
abundance: -
d_gene: -
CDR3aa: CAITVQEGNQPQHF
CDR3nt: TGTGCCATCACAGTACAGGAAGGCAATCAGCCCCAGCATTTT

j_gene: TRBJ2-3
v_gene: TRBV29-1
abundance: -
d_gene: TRBD2
CDR3aa: CSAPGLAGAFSTDTQYF
CDR3nt: TGCAGCGCTCCGGGACTAGCGGGGGCCTTTAGCACAGATACGCAGTATTTT

j_gene: TRBJ2-6
v_gene: TRBV27
abundance: -
d_gene: -
CDR3aa: CASSLLPGGANVLTF
CDR3nt: TGTGCCAGCAGTTTACTCCCGGGGGGGGCCAACGTCCTGACTTTC

j_gene: TRBJ1-5
v_gene: TRBV9
abundance: -
d_gene: -
CDR3aa: CASSPTGNSNQPQHF
CDR3nt: TGTGCCAGCAGCCCTACGGGAAACAGCAATCAGCCCCAGCATTTT

j_gene: TRBJ1-4
v_gene: TRBV5-1
abundance: -
d_gene: -
CDR3aa: CASSSSPGGAEEKLFF
CDR3nt: TGCGCCAGCAGCTCCTCCCCTGGGGGGGCCGAAGAAAAACTGTTTTTT

j_gene: TRBJ2-7
v_gene: TRBV19
abundance: -
d_gene: -
CDR3aa: CASSTLGGGQTYEQYF
CDR3nt: TGTGCCAGTAGTACCCTCGGTGGAGGGCAGACCTACGAGCAGTACTTC

j_gene: TRBJ2-3
v_gene: TRBV27
abundance: -
d_gene: TRBD2
CDR3aa: CASTPRGRVADTQYF
CDR3nt: TGTGCCAGCACCCCCCGGGGGAGGGTTGCAGATACGCAGTATTTT

j_gene: TRBJ1-1
v_gene: TRBV5-1
abundance: -
d_gene: TRBD1
CDR3aa: CASSVNPQGALQLNTEAFF
CDR3nt: TGCGCCAGCAGCGTGAACCCCCAGGGGGCCCTCCAATTGAACACTGAAGCTTTCTTT

j_gene: TRBJ2-7
v_gene: TRBV5-4
abundance: -
d_gene: TRBD2
CDR3aa: CASSSRTSGSYEQYF
CDR3nt: TGTGCCAGCAGCTCACGGACTAGCGGGAGCTACGAGCAGTACTTC

j_gene: TRBJ1-1
v_gene: TRBV2
abundance: -
d_gene: TRBD1
CDR3aa: CASSEAYGTGGADTEAFF
CDR3nt: TGTGCCAGCAGTGAAGCGTATGGGACAGGGGGCGCGGACACTGAAGCTTTCTTT

j_gene: TRBJ1-2
v_gene: TRBV7-8
abundance: -
d_gene: -
CDR3aa: CASSLGLSDGYTF
CDR3nt: TGTGCCAGCAGCTTGGGTCTCAGCGATGGCTACACCTTC

j_gene: TRBJ1-6
v_gene: TRBV27
abundance: -
d_gene: -
CDR3aa: CASSLTLPYSPLHF
CDR3nt: TGTGCCAGCAGTTTGACCCTCCCCTATTCACCCCTCCACTTT

j_gene: TRBJ1-5
v_gene: TRBV12-5
abundance: -
d_gene: -
CDR3aa: CASGLGGSNQPQHF
CDR3nt: TGTGCTAGTGGTTTAGGGGGTAGCAATCAGCCCCAGCATTTT

j_gene: TRBJ2-7
v_gene: TRBV5-6
abundance: -
d_gene: -
CDR3aa: CASSLGGLAGSEYF
CDR3nt: TGTGCCAGCAGCTTGGGGGGTCTAGCAGGGAGTGAGTACTTC

j_gene: TRBJ1-1
v_gene: TRBV10-2
abundance: -
d_gene: TRBD1
CDR3aa: CASSQGATEAFF
CDR3nt: TGCGCCAGCAGTCAGGGGGCCACTGAAGCTTTCTTT

j_gene: TRBJ2-7
v_gene: TRBV29-1
abundance: -
d_gene: -
CDR3aa: CSVQVNSYEQYF
CDR3nt: TGCAGCGTTCAGGTCAATTCCTACGAGCAGTACTTC

j_gene: TRBJ1-2
v_gene: TRBV30
abundance: -
d_gene: -
CDR3aa: CAWSVGPRGSGYGYTF
CDR3nt: TGTGCCTGGAGTGTAGGTCCAAGGGGCTCTGGCTATGGCTACACCTTC

j_gene: TRBJ1-3
v_gene: TRBV20-1
abundance: -
d_gene: -
CDR3aa: CSARTRNTIYF
CDR3nt: TGCAGTGCCCGGACAAGAAACACCATATATTTT

j_gene: TRBJ1-2
v_gene: TRBV5-1
abundance: -
d_gene: -
CDR3aa: CASSPGGSGPYGYTF
CDR3nt: TGCGCCAGCAGCCCTGGAGGGTCTGGACCTTATGGCTACACCTTC

j_gene: TRBJ1-1
v_gene: TRBV12-3/TRBV12-4
abundance: -
d_gene: -
CDR3aa: CASTLPTSEAFF
CDR3nt: TGTGCCAGCACCCTTCCAACATCTGAAGCTTTCTTT

j_gene: TRBJ2-1
v_gene: TRBV24-1
abundance: -
d_gene: TRBD1
CDR3aa: CATSPSGTGAYNEQFF
CDR3nt: TGTGCCACCAGCCCGTCCGGGACAGGGGCCTACAATGAGCAGTTCTTC

j_gene: TRBJ2-6
v_gene: TRBV7-2
abundance: -
d_gene: TRBD1
CDR3aa: CASSSYRGSGANVLTF
CDR3nt: TGTGCCAGCAGCTCCTACAGGGGCTCTGGGGCCAACGTCCTGACTTTC

j_gene: TRBJ1-5
v_gene: TRBV28
abundance: -
d_gene: -
CDR3aa: CASSLSGDQPQHF
CDR3nt: TGTGCCAGCAGTTTATCAGGGGATCAGCCCCAGCATTTT

j_gene: TRBJ2-6
v_gene: TRBV19
abundance: -
d_gene: -
CDR3aa: CASSIAGGQPGANVLTF
CDR3nt: TGTGCCAGTAGTATAGCGGGGGGCCAGCCTGGGGCCAACGTCCTGACTTTC

j_gene: TRBJ1-2
v_gene: TRBV15
abundance: -
d_gene: -
CDR3aa: CATSTDHYGYTF
CDR3nt: TGTGCCACCAGCACCGACCACTATGGCTACACCTTC

j_gene: TRBJ2-7
v_gene: TRBV7-3
abundance: -
d_gene: -
CDR3aa: CASSLSAFAGASSYEQYF
CDR3nt: TGTGCCAGCAGCTTAAGCGCTTTCGCAGGGGCGAGCTCCTACGAGCAGTACTTC

j_gene: TRBJ1-1
v_gene: TRBV10-3
abundance: once
d_gene: -
CDR3aa: CAIIPSPNTEAFF
CDR3nt: TGTGCCATCATTCCCAGTCCGAACACTGAAGCTTTCTTT

j_gene: TRBJ2-6
v_gene: TRBV7-3
abundance: -
d_gene: -
CDR3aa: CASSSRAPSSGANVLTF
CDR3nt: TGTGCCAGCAGTTCCCGGGCACCCAGTTCTGGGGCCAACGTCCTGACTTTC

j_gene: TRBJ2-5
v_gene: TRBV18
abundance: -
d_gene: -
CDR3aa: CASSGGETQYF
CDR3nt: TGTGCCAGCTCAGGGGGAGAGACCCAGTACTTC

j_gene: TRBJ1-5
v_gene: TRBV7-9
abundance: -
d_gene: TRBD1
CDR3aa: CASSGGTGVQPQHF
CDR3nt: TGTGCCAGCAGCGGGGGGACAGGGGTCCAGCCCCAGCATTTT

j_gene: TRBJ1-1
v_gene: TRBV6-6
abundance: -
d_gene: TRBD1
CDR3aa: CASSYPGQGATEAFF
CDR3nt: TGTGCCAGCAGTTACCCCGGGCAGGGGGCCACTGAAGCTTTCTTT

j_gene: TRBJ1-2
v_gene: TRBV2
abundance: -
d_gene: -
CDR3aa: CASSQERGANYGYTF
CDR3nt: TGTGCCAGCAGTCAAGAGAGGGGCGCTAACTATGGCTACACCTTC

j_gene: TRBJ1-1
v_gene: TRBV6-4
abundance: -
d_gene: -
CDR3aa: CASTEKERGGGLNTEAFF
CDR3nt: TGTGCCAGCACCGAAAAAGAAAGGGGAGGGGGGTTGAACACTGAAGCTTTCTTT

j_gene: TRBJ1-2
v_gene: TRBV28
abundance: -
d_gene: -
CDR3aa: CASSLSGTSGYTF
CDR3nt: TGTGCCAGCAGTTTATCAGGGACGAGTGGCTACACCTTC

j_gene: TRBJ1-5
v_gene: TRBV19
abundance: -
d_gene: -
CDR3aa: CASSIVGAPQPQHF
CDR3nt: TGTGCCAGTAGTATAGTGGGGGCCCCTCAGCCCCAGCATTTT

j_gene: TRBJ2-2
v_gene: TRBV7-6
abundance: -
d_gene: -
CDR3aa: CASSLFSSGNTGELFF
CDR3nt: TGTGCCAGCAGCTTATTCTCATCGGGGAACACCGGGGAGCTGTTTTTT

j_gene: TRBJ1-2
v_gene: TRBV6-6
abundance: -
d_gene: -
CDR3aa: CASRLQGIHGYTF
CDR3nt: TGTGCCAGCAGACTTCAGGGGATCCATGGCTACACCTTC

j_gene: TRBJ1-4
v_gene: TRBV11-1
abundance: -
d_gene: -
CDR3aa: CASSKGPDPNEKLFF
CDR3nt: TGTGCCAGCAGCAAAGGGCCGGATCCTAATGAAAAACTGTTTTTT

j_gene: TRBJ2-4
v_gene: TRBV6-5
abundance: -
d_gene: -
CDR3aa: CASKDRLAKNIQYF
CDR3nt: TGTGCCAGCAAAGACCGATTAGCCAAAAACATTCAGTACTTC

j_gene: TRBJ1-2
v_gene: TRBV11-1
abundance: once
d_gene: -
CDR3aa: CASSSPSNYGYTF
CDR3nt: TGTGCCAGCAGCTCCCCTAGTAACTATGGCTACACCTTC

j_gene: TRBJ2-7
v_gene: TRBV27
abundance: -
d_gene: -
CDR3aa: CASSLTGTWGLSYEQYF
CDR3nt: TGTGCCAGCAGTTTAACGGGGACCTGGGGACTCTCCTACGAGCAGTACTTC

j_gene: TRBJ2-1
v_gene: TRBV7-8
abundance: -
d_gene: TRBD2
CDR3aa: CASLAGGLSYNEQFF
CDR3nt: TGTGCCAGCCTAGCGGGGGGGCTTAGTTACAATGAGCAGTTCTTC

j_gene: TRBJ1-5
v_gene: TRBV6-5
abundance: once
d_gene: -
CDR3aa: CASSMGPNQPQHF
CDR3nt: TGTGCCAGCAGTATGGGTCCTAATCAGCCCCAGCATTTT

j_gene: TRBJ1-5
v_gene: TRBV19
abundance: once
d_gene: -
CDR3aa: CASKIIQSNQPQHF
CDR3nt: TGTGCCAGTAAGATAATACAGAGCAATCAGCCCCAGCATTTT

j_gene: TRBJ2-3
v_gene: TRBV5-4
abundance: once
d_gene: -
CDR3aa: CASSLEGGRTDTQYF
CDR3nt: TGTGCCAGCAGCTTGGAAGGGGGGCGGACAGATACGCAGTATTTT

j_gene: TRBJ1-2
v_gene: TRBV19
abundance: -
d_gene: -
CDR3aa: CASSMAQAGLYGYTF
CDR3nt: TGTGCCAGTAGTATGGCCCAGGCCGGTTTATATGGCTACACCTTC

j_gene: TRBJ1-6
v_gene: TRBV4-1
abundance: -
d_gene: TRBD1
CDR3aa: CASSTAIDRGRNSPLHF
CDR3nt: TGCGCCAGCAGCACGGCTATAGACAGGGGACGCAATTCACCCCTCCACTTT

j_gene: TRBJ2-1
v_gene: TRBV11-1
abundance: -
d_gene: -
CDR3aa: CASSLEDSYNEQFF
CDR3nt: TGTGCCAGCAGCTTAGAAGACAGCTACAATGAGCAGTTCTTC

j_gene: TRBJ1-1
v_gene: TRBV7-8
abundance: -
d_gene: -
CDR3aa: CASSFALGASEAFF
CDR3nt: TGTGCCAGCAGCTTCGCCCTCGGGGCCAGTGAAGCTTTCTTT

j_gene: TRBJ2-3
v_gene: TRBV5-6
abundance: -
d_gene: TRBD2
CDR3aa: CASSLIAGEVADTQYF
CDR3nt: TGTGCCAGCAGCTTAATAGCGGGAGAGGTGGCAGATACGCAGTATTTT

j_gene: TRBJ1-1
v_gene: TRBV29-1
abundance: -
d_gene: -
CDR3aa: CSVARDFINTEAFF
CDR3nt: TGCAGCGTGGCCCGGGATTTTATAAATACTGAAGCTTTCTTT